What follows are 21 T cell receptor beta chains derived from one specimen sequenced in a study of monozygotic twins with cystic fibrosis. Some clones are missing from TCRdb's copy, which holds only in-frame ones; the method was immunoSEQ multiplex PCR. The sample carries over 30,000 clones, 66% recorded once. Sequenced material: blood. The receptors shown here come from a girl aged 5-17 years with cystic fibrosis.

The chain recombines TRBV21-1 with TRBJ1-4. TRBV21-1 is a pseudogene segment. This CDR3 is built from 14 residues. CDR3 sequence reads: CASSKRVGNEKLFF. The CDR3 DNA is TGTGCCAGCAGCAAAAGGGTCGGTAATGAAAAACTGTTTTTT.

CDR3 region: CASSRGASEQYF. As DNA, the CDR3 is TGTGCCAGCTCCCGGGGGGCAAGCGAGCAGTACTTC. The rearrangement links TRBV2 to TRBJ2-7; D might be TRBD2 (7 bases). From germline, CDR1 is SNHLY and CDR2 FYNNEI. The CDR3 has 12 amino acids. V lost 8 bases to trimming and J lost 6 bases, with 14 bases between them.

The chain combines TRBV29-1 with TRBJ1-1; D is uncertain. The CDR3 loop spans 13 amino acids. CDR1 and CDR2 from the germline V gene are SQVTM and ANQGSEA. Trimming took 6 bases from V and 0 from J, leaving 11 bases between them. In DNA, the CDR3 is TGCAGCGTCGACCAAGGGATGAACACTGAAGCTTTCTTT. Encoded protein: CSVDQGMNTEAFF.

The V call is TRBV5-1, the J call TRBJ1-2, with D perhaps TRBD1 (5 bases). CDR1 and CDR2 from the germline V gene are SGHRS and YFSETQ. With 0 bases removed from V and 8 bases from J, the gap between germline ends came to 14 bases. This CDR3 comprises 14 residues. As DNA, the CDR3 is TGCGCCAGCAGCTTGGGACAGCCCCAGGAGGGCTACACCTTC. Translated, it gives CASSLGQPQEGYTF. The whole variable domain, remainder taken from reference TRBV5-1 and TRBJ1-2, is KAGVTQTPRYLIKTRGQQVTLSCSPISGHRSVSWYQQTPGQGLQFLFEYFSETQRNKGNFPGRFSGRQFSNSRSEMNVSTLELGDSALYLCASSLGQPQEGYTFGSGTRLTVV.

This chain uses TRBV10-1 with TRBJ2-3; unclear D gene. With 2 bases removed from V and 2 bases from J, the gap between germline ends came to 8 bases. CDR3 size: 14 residues. Germline V gene lookup returns CDR1 WNHNN and CDR2 SYGVQD (reference sequence). Here the CDR3 reads CASSEAGVTDTQYF. CDR3 nucleotides: TGCGCCAGCAGTGAGGCTGGGGTCACAGATACGCAGTATTTT.

V gene TRBV30 combines with J gene TRBJ2-4; D unclear. The ends were cut back, 4 bases at V and 0 bases at J, with 13 bases in the middle. Germline CDR1 is GTSNPN and CDR2 is SVGIG (reference sequence). CDR3 length: 15 residues. CDR3 nucleotides: TGTGCCTGGACACCCCCTAATGGAGCCAAAAACATTCAGTACTTC. It translates to CAWTPPNGAKNIQYF.

This sequence joins TRBV9 and TRBJ2-3; possible D gene TRBD2, 6 bases. Germline lookup yields CDR1 SGDLS and CDR2 YYNGEE. The V end lost 0 bases, the J end lost 1 base, and 12 bases lay between the germline ends. This CDR3 spans 16 amino acids. This CDR3 is CASSVDGGLGTDTQYF. The CDR3 region has the DNA TGTGCCAGCAGCGTAGACGGGGGTTTGGGCACAGATACGCAGTATTTT.

This chain uses TRBV4-1 with TRBJ2-3, with D perhaps being TRBD1 or TRBD2 (5 bases each). Deletions cut 4 bases from V and 1 base from J, with 15 bases between. Per germline, CDR1 MGHRA and CDR2 YSYEKL. The length of the CDR3 is 16 residues. CDR3 DNA sequence: TGCGCCAGCAGCCCATCCCGAGGGGCTGGCACAGATACGCAGTATTTT. Translation: CASSPSRGAGTDTQYF.

The chain joins TRBV21-1 to TRBJ2-6; TRBD1 is the table's D call, not checked against the DNA. TRBV21-1 is a listed pseudogene. This CDR3 is built from 19 residues. This CDR3 is CASSEKPGQGVDGANVLTF. The CDR3 nucleotides read TGTGCCAGCAGCGAAAAGCCGGGACAGGGGGTTGACGGGGCCAACGTCCTGACTTTC.

The rearrangement links TRBV27 to TRBJ2-4; 8 nucleotides line up with TRBD2. There are 14 residues in the CDR3. Trimming cost V 0 bases and J 13 bases; bases outside gene matches: 8. CDR1 and CDR2 from the germline V gene are MNHEY and SMNVEV (reference sequence). CDR3 in amino acids: CASSLSKLAGRQYF. As DNA, the CDR3 is TGTGCCAGCAGTTTATCGAAGCTAGCGGGCCGCCAGTACTTC.

This CDR3 reads CSVGLAGLYNEQFF. DNA for the CDR3: TGCAGCGTTGGACTAGCGGGGCTTTACAATGAGCAGTTCTTC. V is TRBV29-1 and J is TRBJ2-1; 11 nucleotides agree with TRBD2. The CDR3 contains 14 residues. Per germline, CDR1 SQVTM and CDR2 ANQGSEA. Trimming cost V 4 bases and J 4 bases; bases outside gene matches: 3.

The chain couples TRBV5-1 to TRBJ1-1; D might be TRBD1 (6 bases). Germline-derived CDR1 and CDR2 are SGHRS and YFSETQ. The CDR3 is 16 residues long. V was cut by 0 bases and J by 5 bases, with 17 bases left in between. CDR3: CASSLARDTQGTEAFF. The CDR3 nucleotides read TGCGCCAGCAGCTTGGCTAGGGACACCCAAGGGACTGAAGCTTTCTTT.

There are a few counts of this clone. The chain couples TRBV25-1 to TRBJ1-1; perhaps TRBD1 as D (5 bases). Per germline, CDR1 MGHDK and CDR2 SYGVNS. V lost 6 bases and J lost 7, with 9 bases in between. CDR3 size: 11 residues. Written as DNA, the CDR3 is TGTGCCAGCAGAAGGGACGGTGAAGCTTTCTTT. The encoded protein is CASRRDGEAFF.

The rearrangement uses TRBV5-1 and TRBJ2-5; D possibly corresponds to TRBD2 (5 bases). Trimming cost V 5 bases and J 1 base, with 12 bases left between them. This CDR3 region has 14 residues. From germline, CDR1 is SGHRS and CDR2 YFSETQ. CDR3 nucleotides: TGCGCCAGCAGGATGGTTGGGAGCCAAGAGACCCAGTACTTC. Protein sequence: CASRMVGSQETQYF.

The chain combines TRBV11-2 with TRBJ2-3, with TRBD2 identical over 8 bases. CDR3 length: 16 residues. After removal of 2 bases from V and 0 bases from J, the junction contained 4 bases not matched to a gene. Germline V CDR1 and CDR2: SGHAT, FQNNGV. In DNA form, the CDR3 reads TGTGCCAGCAGCTTACGCGGGGGGATTAGCACAGATACGCAGTATTTT. Translation: CASSLRGGISTDTQYF. The whole variable domain, filled in from reference TRBV11-2 and TRBJ2-3, reads EAGVAQSPRYKIIEKRQSVAFWCNPISGHATLYWYQQILGQGPKLLIQFQNNGVVDDSQLPKDRFSAERLKGVDSTLKIQPAKLEDSAVYLCASSLRGGISTDTQYFGPGTRLTVL.

This clone was found a few times. CDR3 bases: TGTGCCAGCATTGGACAGGAGCTTCACGGAGCTTTCTTT. It yields the protein CASIGQELHGAFF. The rearrangement uses TRBV2 and TRBJ1-1, with 7 bases aligning to TRBD1. V lost 7 bases and J lost 10; bases outside the gene matches: 12. CDR3 length: 13 residues. Looked up from germline, CDR1 is SNHLY and CDR2 is FYNNEI. Filled out from reference TRBV2 and TRBJ1-1, the complete variable domain reads EPEVTQTPSHQVTQMGQEVILRCVPISNHLYFYWYRQILGQKVEFLVSFYNNEISEKSEIFDDQFSVERPDGSNFTLKIRSTKLEDSAMYFCASIGQELHGAFFGQGTRLTVV.

The chain uses TRBV4-1 and TRBJ2-7, with 8 positions matching TRBD1. The CDR3 sequence is 15 residues long. CDR1 and CDR2 from the germline V gene are MGHRA and YSYEKL. V gave up 4 bases and J gave up 4 bases; unmatched junction bases: 9. The CDR3 sequence is CASSLRDRSSYEQYF. In DNA, the CDR3 is TGCGCCAGCAGCCTCCGGGACAGGAGTTCTTACGAGCAGTACTTC.

The gene calls are TRBV30 and TRBJ2-7; D might be TRBD1 (6 bases). Looked up from germline, CDR1 is GTSNPN and CDR2 is SVGIG (reference sequence). The germline V and J ends were trimmed by 0 bases and 4 bases, with 10 bases remaining between them. The CDR3 runs 13 residues. This chain's CDR3 is CAWSVGQGYEQYF. The CDR3 DNA sequence: TGTGCCTGGAGTGTCGGGCAGGGGTACGAGCAGTACTTC.

The rearrangement links TRBV5-6 to TRBJ2-5, with D perhaps matching TRBD1 (6 bases). Germline V gene lookup returns CDR1 SGHDT and CDR2 YYEEEE. V was pared by 4 bases and J by 4 bases, with 11 bases between. This CDR3 is 13 amino acids long. The CDR3: CASSLNRVETQYF. The CDR3 nucleotides read TGTGCCAGCAGCCTAAACAGGGTAGAGACCCAGTACTTC.

This clone was recorded a few times. The chain has TRBV7-9 and TRBJ2-7; D is undetermined. Germline-derived CDR1 and CDR2 are SEHNR and FQNEAQ (reference sequence). The CDR3 runs 16 residues. V was pared by 4 bases and J by 5 bases, with 21 bases between. The CDR3 is CASSSLAERPGDEQYF. DNA of the CDR3: TGTGCCAGCAGCTCCCTTGCTGAGAGGCCAGGAGACGAGCAGTACTTC.

The V gene is TRBV9, the J gene TRBJ2-1, with D possibly being TRBD2 (6 bases). The V end was cut by 0 bases, the J end by 6 bases, with 13 bases between. The V gene's germline CDR1 is SGDLS and CDR2 YYNGEE. This CDR3 has 15 amino acids. CDR3 in amino acids: CASSVAPGSGNEQFF. The CDR3 DNA sequence: TGTGCCAGCAGCGTAGCACCCGGGAGTGGCAATGAGCAGTTCTTC.